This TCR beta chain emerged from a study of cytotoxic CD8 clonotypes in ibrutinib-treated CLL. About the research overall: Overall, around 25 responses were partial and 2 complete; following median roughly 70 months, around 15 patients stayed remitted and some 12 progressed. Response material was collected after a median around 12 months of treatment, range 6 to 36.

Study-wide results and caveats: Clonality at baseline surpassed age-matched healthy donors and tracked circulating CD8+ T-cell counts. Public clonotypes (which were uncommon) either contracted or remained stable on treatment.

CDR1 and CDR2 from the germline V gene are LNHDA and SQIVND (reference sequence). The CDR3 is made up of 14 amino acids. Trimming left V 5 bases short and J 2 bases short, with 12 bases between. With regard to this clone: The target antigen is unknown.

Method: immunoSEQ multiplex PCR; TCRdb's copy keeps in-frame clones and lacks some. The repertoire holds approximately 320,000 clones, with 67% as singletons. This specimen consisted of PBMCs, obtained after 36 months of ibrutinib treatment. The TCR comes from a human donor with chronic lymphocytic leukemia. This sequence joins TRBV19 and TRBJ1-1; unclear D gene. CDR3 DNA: TGTGCCAGTAGTTGGACCGGGATTAACACTGAAGCTTTCTTT. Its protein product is CASSWTGINTEAFF. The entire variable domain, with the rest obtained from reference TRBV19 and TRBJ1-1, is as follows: DGGITQSPKYLFRKEGQNVTLSCEQNLNHDAMYWYRQDPGQGLRLIYYSQIVNDFQKGDIAEGYSVSREKKESFPLTVTSAQKNPTAFYLCASSWTGINTEAFFGQGTRLTVV.